The entry below describes one T cell receptor (beta chain). Its specific antigen is unknown. Relative to the germline gene, one junction end is altered; a read error may explain this. This sample is part of a study of Ad26.COV2.S vaccination and SARS-CoV-2 variants (dated by TCRdb to the early 2020s). Some background on the complete study: Vaccine-arm donors came from COV1001, a multicentre, randomized, double-blind, placebo-controlled phase I-IIa trial of Ad26.COV2.S in healthy adults. Participants in the trial were split at random into five groups of five each, receiving low-dose or high-dose Ad26.COV2.S once or twice, or else placebo on both occasions. The TCR-sequenced set comprised approximately 30 samples: around 20 Ad26.COV2.S vaccine recipients, 5 placebo recipients and 8 SARS-CoV-2 convalescent individuals. Sequencing of the TCRbeta repertoire served to evaluate the specificity and breadth of SARS-CoV-2-reactive T cell receptors following Ad26.COV2.S vaccination. Blinding of investigators to trial group allocation was maintained during experiments and outcome assessment. Ad26.COV2.S was administered intramuscularly at 5 x 10^10 or 1 x 10^11 viral particles, either as a single shot or as two shots given 56 days apart.

The research as a whole found: After vaccination, substantial breadth of spike-specific CD8+ and CD4+ T cell responses was reported. The study lacked the statistical power to compare responses across vaccine doses or regimens. According to the authors, total T cell responses may have been underestimated by the TCR breadth and depth analyses. Comparable non-spike TCR breadth was observed between vaccine and placebo recipients, consistent with only spike being contained in the vaccine. Compared with placebo recipients, Ad26.COV2.S recipients showed higher spike-specific TCR breadth (P = 0.0014).

The CDR3, from cysteine to phenylalanine, totals 14 residues. Kept here is only the CDR3 DNA, which spans 42 bases and is read in frame from base 1. Per the germline V gene (reference sequence), MNHEY is the CDR1 and SMNVEV is the CDR2. The treatment or condition label on this specimen signifies: approximately 18 received Ad26.COV2.S at low or high dose, single or two shots; several received placebo; per-sample allocation not given. Repertoires of vaccine and placebo recipients were sequenced from samples taken on day 63 after the first injection. Between 29 July and 7 August 2020, Cohort 1b enrolled about 27 adults aged 18-55 years at one site in Boston, USA. Ad26.COV2.S was a replication-incompetent adenovirus type 26 vector that expressed a prefusion-stabilized SARS-CoV-2 spike protein derived from the original Wuhan strain. TCRbeta CDR3 regions were sequenced with the immunoSEQ Assay. After extraction, genomic DNA underwent amplification by bias-controlled multiplex PCR, followed by high-throughput sequencing. The source study handled its data this way. Collapsing and filtering of sequences were performed to quantify the absolute abundance of each unique TCRbeta CDR3 region. T cell fraction was estimated by normalizing TCRbeta template counts to usable DNA, with usable DNA measured through amplification of reference genes found in all nucleated cells. Repertoire TCRs were annotated as SARS-CoV-2-specific by exact matching of V gene, CDR3 amino acid sequence and J gene to a known reactive TCR set. MIRA supplied the reference SARS-CoV-2 TCR set, which was filtered for enrichment in COVID-19-positive ImmuneCODE repertoires so that public or cross-reactive TCRs were removed. Based on the MIRA antigens, annotated TCRs were further analysed at the level of specific ORF or position within ORF. Breadth was defined as annotated unique rearrangements over total unique productive rearrangements; depth was the summed frequency of those rearrangements. TCR breadth was compared between groups using two-sided Wilcoxon rank-sum tests. Drawn from immuneACCESS, this table holds only the in-frame rearrangements with V and J called that TCRdb kept. Clones are partly lost; checked studies trace under half to an unresolved V gene and leave the rest unexplained. V, J and clone size derive from that table, while D and trimming were established from the DNA sequence. The sample table contains some 410,000 clones; only one count was recorded for approximately 90% of them. Approximately 1.6% of the sample is taken by the ten largest.

The sequence was collected from a person between 18 and 60 years old who received the Ad26.COV2.S COVID-19 vaccine or a placebo. Sample: peripheral blood, taken in a trial of Ad26.COV2.S vaccine versus placebo. Recombination joined TRBV27 with TRBJ2-1; the D gene remains uncertain. The DNA is as follows: TGTGCCAGCAGCTTATTCGGACGCTCGAATGAGCAGTTCTTC. Its protein product is CASSLFGRSNEQFF.